This is a list of T cell receptor beta chains from one sample in a study of human versus mouse CDR3 diversity and MHC coevolution. Sequencing used immunoSEQ multiplex PCR; TCRdb keeps in-frame clones, though not all of them. Among 60,000 to 95,000 clones listed, 85% to 95% were seen once. The sample taken for sequencing was naive CD4+ T cells from blood. The receptors stem from a person aged 30-69 years in good health. CDR3s include the opening cysteine and the closing phenylalanine or tryptophan. The order of the fields is CDR3 length, V gene, clone size, CDR3 protein. Expanded clones are given a class, and other clones once, few, many or no size at all.

13	TRBV6-6	-	CASSRQGNTEAFF
14	TRBV5-4	few	CASSLQGAREKLFF
13	TRBV9	-	CASSVSTLDTQYF
15	TRBV28	-	CASSSLTGVRTEAFF
16	TRBV30	-	CAWSPSVYRGNTEAFF
14	TRBV11-2	-	CASSLAISGGGYTF
14	TRBV5-1	-	CASSPVFVATEAFF
12	TRBV30	-	CAGGRGSQPQHF
14	TRBV19	-	CASSTSGSTYEQYF
13	TRBV19	-	CASSIDRTYEQYF
17	TRBV4-1	-	CASSQGPTGAVRTGQYF
14	TRBV18	-	CASSTATGEETQYF
17	TRBV30	-	CAWSLPFSGGPGDTQYF
13	TRBV6-1	once	CASTRQGENEQYF
12	TRBV13	few	CASTRRVTEAFF
13	TRBV5-6	-	CASSRTGGSEQYF
16	TRBV2	-	CASSETGTSGIYEQFF
16	TRBV6-6	-	CASSVKLTGGEGEAFF
16	TRBV6-6	-	CASSYSRVAEAYEQYF
13	TRBV28	-	CASRPTVNTEAFF
15	TRBV10-1	-	CASSARGRRQETQYF
14	TRBV5-6	-	CASSLRHVTGELFF
14	TRBV6-1	-	CASSGVEVGEKLFF
14	TRBV30	-	CAWKVTPNTGELFF
16	TRBV30	-	CAWSVQGRGVNTEAFF
16	TRBV9	once	CASSVDPGDTTDTQYF
13	TRBV10-3	-	CAGAASGGGAQYF
16	TRBV9	-	CASSVAGAGGVTEAFF
18	TRBV5-1	once	CASSQSLLSPGGPQTQYF
15	TRBV19	-	CASSRRTASSYEQYF
15	TRBV30	-	CALVTTDLAKNIQYF
17	TRBV2	-	CASSEVHISFPRVEAFF
14	TRBV5-6	-	CASSPGWGNEKLFF
15	TRBV10-3	few	CAISESGGVSYEQYF
14	TRBV7-9	-	CASSLDRGSYGYTF
13	TRBV2	-	CASSLAGVATQYF
17	TRBV11-2	-	CASSLVLVARAPQGQFF
16	TRBV9	-	CASSARLAGGTDTQYF
13	TRBV5-1	-	CASSPDRGDTQYF
15	TRBV6-1	-	CASSTPGQGRDGYTF
16	TRBV30	-	CAWGKPTSGGTDTQYF
14	TRBV10-3	-	CAISETGGLTEQFF
17	TRBV6-1	-	CASSESYWEGRAYEQYF
13	TRBV28	-	CASSPGWDQPQHF
16	TRBV13	-	CASSSVIPSSTDTQYF
15	TRBV25-1	-	CASSESVGASHEQYF
16	TRBV7-8	-	CASSTNRVIKAGELFF
18	TRBV27	-	CASSSGLAGTLSTDTQYF
17	TRBV30	-	CAWRSGTGASGANVLTF
17	TRBV28	-	CASSLTAGQGFTETQYF
13	TRBV5-1	-	CASSTRPGNEQYF
15	TRBV10-1	-	CASSERQGAIHEQYF
12	TRBV29-1	-	CSVARSPYEQYF
15	TRBV19	-	CASSILSSGVSEQYF
13	TRBV9	-	CASSTAQGSEQYF